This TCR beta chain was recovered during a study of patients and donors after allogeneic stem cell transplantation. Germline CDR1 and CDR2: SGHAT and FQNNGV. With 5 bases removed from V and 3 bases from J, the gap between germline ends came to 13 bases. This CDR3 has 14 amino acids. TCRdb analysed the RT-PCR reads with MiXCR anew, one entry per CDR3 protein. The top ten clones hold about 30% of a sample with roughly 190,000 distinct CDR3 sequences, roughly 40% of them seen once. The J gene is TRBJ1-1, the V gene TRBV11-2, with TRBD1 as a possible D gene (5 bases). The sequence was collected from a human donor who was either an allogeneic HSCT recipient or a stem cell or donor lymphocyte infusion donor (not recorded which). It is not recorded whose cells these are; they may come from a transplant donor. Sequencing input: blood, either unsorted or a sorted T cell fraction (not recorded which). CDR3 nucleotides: TGTGCCAGCAGCACCGGGGTGGGGGACACTGAAGCTTTCTTT. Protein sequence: CASSTGVGDTEAFF. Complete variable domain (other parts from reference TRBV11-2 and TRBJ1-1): EAGVAQSPRYKIIEKRQSVAFWCNPISGHATLYWYQQILGQGPKLLIQFQNNGVVDDSQLPKDRFSAERLKGVDSTLKIQPAKLEDSAVYLCASSTGVGDTEAFFGQGTRLTVV.